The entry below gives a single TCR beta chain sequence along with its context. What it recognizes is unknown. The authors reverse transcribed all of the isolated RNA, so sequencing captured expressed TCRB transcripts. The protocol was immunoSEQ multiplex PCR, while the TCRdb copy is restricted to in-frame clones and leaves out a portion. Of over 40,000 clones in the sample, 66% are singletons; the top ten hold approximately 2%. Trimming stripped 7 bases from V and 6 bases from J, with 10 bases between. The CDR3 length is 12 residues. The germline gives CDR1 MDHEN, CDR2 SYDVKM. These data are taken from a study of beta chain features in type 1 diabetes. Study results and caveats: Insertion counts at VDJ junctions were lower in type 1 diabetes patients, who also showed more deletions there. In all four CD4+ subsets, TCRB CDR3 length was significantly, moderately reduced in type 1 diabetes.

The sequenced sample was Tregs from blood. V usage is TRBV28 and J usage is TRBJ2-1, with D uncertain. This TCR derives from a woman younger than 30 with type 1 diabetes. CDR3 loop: CASTLRANEQFF. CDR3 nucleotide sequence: TGTGCCAGCACCCTCCGCGCCAATGAGCAGTTCTTC.